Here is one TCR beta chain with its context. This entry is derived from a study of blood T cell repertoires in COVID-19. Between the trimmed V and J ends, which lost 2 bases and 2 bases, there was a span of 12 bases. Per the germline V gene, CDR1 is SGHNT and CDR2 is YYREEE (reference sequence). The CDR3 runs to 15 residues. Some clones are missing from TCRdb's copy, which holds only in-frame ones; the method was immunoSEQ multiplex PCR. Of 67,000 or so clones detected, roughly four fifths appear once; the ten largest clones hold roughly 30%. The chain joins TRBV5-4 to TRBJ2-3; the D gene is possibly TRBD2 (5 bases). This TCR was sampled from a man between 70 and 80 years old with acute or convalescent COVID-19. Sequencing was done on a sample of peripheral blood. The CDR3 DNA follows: TGTGCCAGCAGCTTCTCCGCCGGACTCACAGATACGCAGTATTTT. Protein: CASSFSAGLTDTQYF. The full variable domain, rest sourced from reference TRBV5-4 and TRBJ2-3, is ETGVTQSPTHLIKTRGQQVTLRCSSQSGHNTVSWYQQALGQGPQFIFQYYREEENGRGNFPPRFSGLQFPNYSSELNVNALELDDSALYLCASSFSAGLTDTQYFGPGTRLTVL.